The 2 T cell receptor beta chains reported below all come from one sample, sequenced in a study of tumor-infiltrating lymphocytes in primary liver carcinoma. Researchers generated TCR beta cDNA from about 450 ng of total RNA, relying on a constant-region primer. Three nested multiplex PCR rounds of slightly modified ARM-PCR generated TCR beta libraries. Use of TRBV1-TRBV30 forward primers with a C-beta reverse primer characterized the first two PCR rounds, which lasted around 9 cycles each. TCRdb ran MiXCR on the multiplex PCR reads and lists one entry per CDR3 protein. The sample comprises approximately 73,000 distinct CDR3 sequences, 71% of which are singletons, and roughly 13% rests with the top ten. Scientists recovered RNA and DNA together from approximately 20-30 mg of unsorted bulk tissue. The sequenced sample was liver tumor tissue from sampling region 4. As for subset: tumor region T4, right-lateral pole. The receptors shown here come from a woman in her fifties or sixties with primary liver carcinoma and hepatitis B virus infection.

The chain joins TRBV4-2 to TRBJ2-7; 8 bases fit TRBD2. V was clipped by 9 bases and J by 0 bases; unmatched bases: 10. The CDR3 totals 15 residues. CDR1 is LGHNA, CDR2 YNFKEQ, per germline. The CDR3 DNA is TGTGCCAGTGGCCAAGCGACTAGCGCCTCCTACGAGCAGTACTTC. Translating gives CASGQATSASYEQYF.

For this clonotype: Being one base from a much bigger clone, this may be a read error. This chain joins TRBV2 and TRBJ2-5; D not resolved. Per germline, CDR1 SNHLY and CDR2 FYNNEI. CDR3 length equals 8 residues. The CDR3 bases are TGTGCCAGCAGCTTAATGGACTTC. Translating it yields CASSLMDF.